A few counts support the clone carrying this T cell receptor (beta chain). The protocol was immunoSEQ multiplex PCR, while the TCRdb copy is restricted to in-frame clones and leaves out a portion. This sample has 2 million to 2.5 million clones, with roughly 95% found just once. The sample comes from a study of shared clonotypes between healthy human individuals. Overall study: CD4 naive and CD4 memory each took three plates per donor, while CD8 naive took two and CD8 memory one.

Germline V lookup: CDR1 MDHEN, CDR2 SYDVKM. Trimming stripped 2 bases from V and 5 bases from J, with 10 bases between. The CDR3 is made up of 14 amino acids. The TCR sequence derives from a man aged 18 to 29 in good health. Sequencing was carried out using naive CD4+ T cells sorted from blood. Regarding subset: CD45RA+ positively selected. This rearrangement joins TRBV28 to TRBJ1-5; possibly TRBD1 for D (5 bases). The CDR3 sequence: CASSLRGDDQPQHF. CDR3 nucleotide sequence: TGTGCCAGCAGTTTAAGGGGCGACGATCAGCCCCAGCATTTT.